A single TCR beta chain is shown here with its context. Using immunoSEQ multiplex PCR, the repertoire was profiled, and TCRdb retains in-frame clones only, with some absent. The table includes tens of thousands of clones, around 80% detected once. The data were obtained in a study of OX40 agonist ivuxolimab in advanced cancers. The germline CDR1 and CDR2 sequences are GTSNPN and SVGIG (reference sequence). The CDR3 covers 17 residues. Deletions cut 2 bases from V and 0 bases from J, with 19 bases between. The sample here was CD4+ or CD8+ T cells sorted from blood, taken in a trial of the OX40 agonist ivuxolimab. V gene TRBV30 combines with J gene TRBJ1-2; D is uncertain. The TCR comes from an adult with an advanced solid tumor such as melanoma, head and neck, liver or kidney cancer. The CDR3 DNA follows: TGTGCCTGGAGTAGATATAGCATAGGGTCCCCTAACTATGGCTACACCTTC. Its protein product is CAWSRYSIGSPNYGYTF.